The 19 T cell receptor beta chains below come from one sample, sequenced in a study of blood T cell repertoires in COVID-19. Assay used: immunoSEQ multiplex PCR; TCRdb lists only in-frame clones, some missing. The top ten clones hold approximately 3.8% of a sample with approximately 220,000 clones, around four fifths of them seen once. Input material: PBMCs or T cells enriched from blood (not recorded which). Receptors originate from a woman in her thirties or forties who had been exposed to COVID-19.

The J gene is TRBJ1-6, the V gene TRBV30, with 9 bases lining up with TRBD1. J lost 10 bases, V lost 0 bases, and 1 base had no gene match. Germline lookup yields CDR1 GTSNPN and CDR2 SVGIG (reference sequence). The CDR3 has 13 residues. This CDR3 reads CAWSVGTGSPLHF. As DNA, the CDR3 is TGTGCCTGGAGTGTAGGGACAGGGTCACCCCTCCACTTT.

The chain uses TRBV4-1 and TRBJ2-5; D is possibly TRBD1 (5 bases). V lost 1 base and J 4 bases, leaving 10 bases between the germline ends. This CDR3 has 14 amino acids. The germline V gene has CDR1 MGHRA and CDR2 YSYEKL. The CDR3 spells CASSQVVGVETQYF. The CDR3 nucleotides read TGCGCCAGCAGCCAAGTCGTAGGGGTAGAGACCCAGTACTTC.

V usage is TRBV19 and J usage is TRBJ1-6; the match to TRBD1 covers 9 bases. Trimming cost V 7 bases and J 8 bases; bases outside gene matches: 6. CDR3 length: 14 residues. Germline CDR1 is LNHDA and CDR2 is SQIVND (reference sequence). CDR3 in DNA: TGTGCCAGTACGGGACAGGGCCACGATTCACCCCTCCACTTT. This sequence encodes CASTGQGHDSPLHF.

The J gene is TRBJ1-2, the V gene TRBV19; 10 bases align to TRBD1. V dropped 6 bases and J dropped 5; count of bases not matched to a gene: 15. Per germline, CDR1 LNHDA and CDR2 SQIVND (reference sequence). CDR3 size: 17 residues. CDR3 sequence (DNA): TGTGCCAGTAGCGCTAACCTGGACAGGGGGATCCTATATGGCTACACCTTC. Translated, it gives CASSANLDRGILYGYTF.

This rearrangement joins TRBV4-3 to TRBJ2-7, with 11 positions matching TRBD1. The CDR3 is made up of 17 amino acids. The ends lost 4 bases at V and 4 bases at J; junction bases unmatched: 12. Germline V gives CDR1 LGHNA, CDR2 YSLEER. CDR3 loop: CASSPGTGGLGVYEQYF. The CDR3 DNA is TGCGCCAGCAGCCCCGGGACAGGGGGGCTTGGGGTGTACGAGCAGTACTTC.

The J gene is TRBJ1-3, the V gene TRBV30; 8 bases agree with TRBD1. CDR1 GTSNPN and CDR2 SVGIG come from the germline V gene (reference sequence). V gave up 3 bases and J gave up 9 bases; unmatched junction bases: 7. This CDR3 comprises 13 residues. CDR3 nucleotides: TGTGCCTGGAGCCCTCAGGGGGCTGGCACCATATATTTT. Translation gives CAWSPQGAGTIYF.

The CDR3 bases are TGTGCCATCAAGTCAAACCGGGATACCATGGGCACTGAAGCTTTCTTT. Translation gives CAIKSNRDTMGTEAFF. This chain connects TRBV10-3 to TRBJ1-1; no clear D gene. Trimming pared 7 bases from V and 4 bases from J, leaving 22 bases between. CDR3 size: 16 residues. Germline CDR1 ENHRY, CDR2 SYGVKD.

The chain joins TRBV6-6 to TRBJ2-1, with 10 bases aligning to TRBD2. The germline V gene has CDR1 MNHNY and CDR2 SVGAGI (reference sequence). The CDR3 runs 20 residues. The V and J ends lost 5 bases and 1 base, in that order; junction bases with no gene match: 17. CDR3 bases: TGTGCCAGCAGTCCCCTTTACATTGTTCCGACTAGCGGGTCCTACAATGAGCAGTTCTTC. This encodes CASSPLYIVPTSGSYNEQFF.

This sequence joins TRBV4-2 and TRBJ1-2, with a tentative D call TRBD1 (5 bases). Germline CDR1 reads LGHNA; CDR2 reads YNFKEQ. V lost 3 bases, J lost 2 bases, and 10 bases lay in between. The CDR3 is 14 residues long. The CDR3 sequence: CASSQGGENYGYTF. Here the CDR3 DNA reads TGTGCCAGCAGCCAGGGGGGGGAAAACTATGGCTACACCTTC.

The chain links TRBV30 to TRBJ2-4; TRBD1 aligns across 12 bases. This CDR3 is built from 18 residues. The junction had 16 bases not matched to a gene; V was cut back by 7 bases and J by 3 bases. CDR1 is GTSNPN and CDR2 is SVGIG in the germline V gene (reference sequence). CDR3 loop: CALFRDRGREEVKNIQYF. CDR3 DNA: TGTGCCTTGTTCCGGGACAGGGGGCGGGAGGAGGTCAAAAACATTCAGTACTTC.

The CDR3 sequence: CASSLQSTNEKLFF. For the CDR3, the DNA is TGCGCCAGCAGCTTACAATCAACTAATGAAAAACTGTTTTTT. The chain combines TRBV5-1 with TRBJ1-4; the D is unclear. The CDR3 is 14 amino acids. Germline CDR1 reads SGHRS; CDR2 reads YFSETQ. The V gene lost 2 bases and the J gene lost 0 bases, with 5 bases spanning the gap.

The rearrangement links TRBV28 to TRBJ2-5, with TRBD1 identical over 10 bases. The germline V gene has CDR1 MDHEN and CDR2 SYDVKM. V shed 4 bases, J shed 4 bases, and the junction held 6 bases outside the gene matches. CDR3 length equals 15 residues. CDR3 loop: CASSSPGQGIETQYF. CDR3 in DNA: TGTGCCAGCAGTTCTCCGGGACAGGGGATAGAGACCCAGTACTTC. Combining the CDR3 with reference TRBV28 and TRBJ2-5 gives the whole variable domain DVKVTQSSRYLVKRTGEKVFLECVQDMDHENMFWYRQDPGLGLRLIYFSYDVKMKEKGDIPEGYSVSREKKERFSLILESASTNQTSMYLCASSSPGQGIETQYFGPGTRLLVL.

This clone was found once. Within the sample, other DNA sequences also encode this same CDR3. The V call is TRBV2, the J call TRBJ1-1; 9 bases agree with TRBD1. This CDR3 is 14 amino acids long. CDR1 SNHLY and CDR2 FYNNEI come from the germline V gene. Germline trimming cut 7 bases from V and 0 bases from J; bases unmatched to any gene: 3. CDR3 in amino acids: CASTGQGLNTEAFF. The CDR3 nucleotides read TGTGCCAGCACCGGACAGGGGTTGAACACTGAAGCTTTCTTT.

The CDR3 DNA is TGTGCCAGCAGTGAAATAGGGACGGGAGACTATGGCTACACCTTC. Residues: CASSEIGTGDYGYTF. The chain recombines TRBV25-1 with TRBJ1-2, with a tentative D call TRBD1 (5 bases). CDR1 is MGHDK and CDR2 is SYGVNS in the germline V gene. Trimming cost V 2 bases and J 3 bases, with 13 bases left between them. CDR3 size: 15 residues.

V gene TRBV23-1 combines with J gene TRBJ1-1; possible D gene TRBD1, 6 bases. TRBV23-1 is an ORF; its function is uncertain. V gave up 3 bases and J gave up 4 bases, with 18 bases separating them. CDR3 length: 16 amino acids. The CDR3, as DNA: TGCGCCAGCAGTCAGGGAAGGGACAACCAGGGCACTGAAGCTTTCTTT. The encoded protein is CASSQGRDNQGTEAFF.

Comment on this clone: One end of the junction does not line up with germline, which may come from a read error. The chain uses TRBV4-3 and TRBJ1-1, with D maybe TRBD1 (5 bases). Germline-derived CDR1 and CDR2 are LGHNA and YSLEER. The CDR3 is 12 amino acids. The CDR3 DNA sequence: TGCGCCAGCAGCCAAGGGAGCTTAGGGGCCGTTTTT. Encoded protein: CASSQGSLGAVF.

The J gene is TRBJ1-3, the V gene TRBV7-3; D remains unclear. Looked up from germline, CDR1 is SGHTA and CDR2 is FQGTGA. This CDR3 region has 14 residues. The V gene lost 1 base and the J gene lost 4 bases, with 8 bases spanning the gap. CDR3: CASSLSNEGNTIYF. As DNA, the CDR3 is TGTGCCAGCAGCTTAAGTAACGAGGGAAACACCATATATTTT.

This chain links TRBV28 with TRBJ1-2; the match to TRBD1 covers 12 bases. The V and J ends lost 6 bases and 2 bases, in that order; junction bases with no gene match: 10. Germline values: CDR1 MDHEN, CDR2 SYDVKM. CDR3 length: 17 amino acids. The CDR3 sequence: CASSRGTGGGGNYGYTF. DNA for the CDR3: TGTGCCAGCAGCCGGGGGACAGGGGGCGGTGGGAACTATGGCTACACCTTC.

The table lists this clone with a count of one. This chain links TRBV19 with TRBJ1-1; the D is unclear. V lost 2 bases, J lost 4 bases, and 5 bases lay in between. Germline CDR1 and CDR2: LNHDA and SQIVND (reference sequence). The CDR3 runs 12 residues. The CDR3 sequence is CASSILSTEAFF. The CDR3 DNA sequence: TGTGCCAGTAGTATACTGAGCACTGAAGCTTTCTTT.